Listed below are T cell receptor beta chains from one sample, sequenced in a study of beta chain features in type 1 diabetes. Method: immunoSEQ multiplex PCR; TCRdb's copy keeps in-frame clones and lacks some. This table holds about 330,000 clones, 9.5% to 12% found once. Sequences were obtained from naive CD4+ T cells from blood. The receptors stem from a woman aged 30 to 39 in good health. CDR3s include the opening cysteine and the closing phenylalanine or tryptophan. Fields, in order: J gene, D gene, V gene, clone size, CDR3 protein, CDR3 DNA. The D gene is left open where the match is weak. Clone size is given for some rows only: seen once, a few or many times, or a class if the clone is expanded.

>TRBJ2-1|TRBD2|TRBV7-3|.
CASSLMGRANYNEQFF
TGTGCCAGCAGCTTAATGGGGAGGGCCAACTACAATGAGCAGTTCTTC
>TRBJ1-1|.|TRBV29-1|few
CSVYVDRVNTEAFF
TGCAGCGTCTATGTAGACAGAGTGAACACTGAAGCTTTCTTT
>TRBJ2-5|.|TRBV5-4|.
CASSFASPETQYF
TGTGCCAGCAGCTTTGCGAGTCCCGAGACCCAGTACTTC
>TRBJ2-1|.|TRBV18|.
CASSSGDEQFF
TGTGCCAGCTCTTCCGGGGATGAGCAGTTCTTC
>TRBJ1-4|TRBD1|TRBV2|few
CASKGDRANEKLFF
TGTGCCAGCAAGGGGGACAGGGCTAATGAAAAACTGTTTTTT
>TRBJ1-2|.|TRBV2|few
CATGGSNYGYTF
TGTGCCACGGGGGGATCTAACTATGGCTACACCTTC
>TRBJ2-7|TRBD1|TRBV6-5|few
CASSGTGGPYEQYF
TGTGCCAGCAGTGGGACAGGGGGACCCTACGAGCAGTACTTC
>TRBJ2-5|.|TRBV4-1|few
CASSQDYRGRETQYF
TGCGCCAGCAGCCAAGATTATAGGGGCAGGGAGACCCAGTACTTC
>TRBJ2-7|.|TRBV25-1|few
CASSESSYEQYF
TGTGCCAGCAGTGAATCTAGCTACGAGCAGTACTTC
>TRBJ2-5|.|TRBV4-3|.
CASSPGGTGGTQYF
TGCGCCAGCAGCCCAGGGGGGACCGGTGGGACCCAGTACTTC
>TRBJ2-3|TRBD2|TRBV9|few
CASSVSAGLASADTQYF
TGTGCCAGCAGCGTTTCCGCGGGACTAGCGTCGGCAGATACGCAGTATTTT
>TRBJ2-1|.|TRBV30|.
CAWSAGLTYNEQFF
TGTGCCTGGAGTGCTGGACTCACCTACAATGAGCAGTTCTTC
>TRBJ1-5|.|TRBV18|few
CASSPTDQPQHF
TGTGCCAGCTCACCGACTGATCAGCCCCAGCATTTT
>TRBJ2-5|.|TRBV7-2|.
CASSLATRETQYF
TGTGCCAGCAGCTTAGCGACGAGGGAGACCCAGTACTTC
>TRBJ1-1|.|TRBV15|few
CATSPRTMNTEAFF
TGTGCCACCAGCCCCCGGACAATGAACACTGAAGCTTTCTTT
>TRBJ1-5|TRBD1|TRBV7-9|.
CASSGQGNQPQHF
TGTGCCAGCAGCGGACAGGGGAATCAGCCCCAGCATTTT
>TRBJ2-3|.|TRBV30|.
CAWNSRGGDTQYF
TGTGCCTGGAACTCCCGAGGAGGGGATACGCAGTATTTT
>TRBJ2-3|.|TRBV5-6|.
CASVASGTDTQYF
TGTGCCAGCGTGGCAAGCGGGACAGATACGCAGTATTTT
>TRBJ2-2|.|TRBV11-1|few
CASSSRTGTGELFF
TGTGCCAGCAGCTCGCGTACAGGCACCGGGGAGCTGTTTTTT
>TRBJ2-5|.|TRBV30|.
CAWRGRGQHWEETQYF
TGTGCCTGGAGGGGGAGGGGACAACATTGGGAAGAGACCCAGTACTTC
>TRBJ2-1|TRBD2|TRBV7-2|few
CASSPRTSGKYEQFF
TGTGCCAGCAGCCCACGGACTAGCGGGAAATATGAGCAGTTCTTC
>TRBJ2-7|.|TRBV5-6|once
CASSFVPIDEQYF
TGTGCCAGCAGCTTTGTTCCAATTGACGAGCAGTACTTC
>TRBJ2-1|TRBD2|TRBV4-1|.
CASSQVAGVASYNEQFF
TGCGCCAGCAGCCAAGTAGCGGGAGTAGCGTCCTACAATGAGCAGTTCTTC
>TRBJ2-1|TRBD2|TRBV11-2|.
CASSLIAGDYNEQFF
TGTGCCAGCAGCTTGATAGCGGGGGACTACAATGAGCAGTTCTTC
>TRBJ2-7|.|TRBV2|.
CASLRVPHEQYF
TGTGCCAGCCTCCGAGTCCCCCACGAGCAGTACTTC
>TRBJ2-3|TRBD1|TRBV9|few
CASSGAGQGLYF
TGTGCCAGCAGCGGAGCGGGACAGGGCCTGTATTTT
>TRBJ1-2|TRBD1|TRBV5-4|few
CASNSGQGYGYTF
TGTGCCAGCAACTCTGGACAGGGCTATGGCTACACCTTC
>TRBJ2-1|TRBD1|TRBV18|few
CASSFTGQNNEQFF
TGTGCCAGCTCGTTCACGGGACAGAACAATGAGCAGTTCTTC
>TRBJ2-7|TRBD2|TRBV7-8|few
CASSFSGRGDEQYF
TGTGCCAGCAGCTTTAGCGGGAGGGGGGACGAGCAGTACTTC
>TRBJ2-5|TRBD2|TRBV20-1|.
CSAGRAETQYF
TGCAGTGCGGGGAGGGCAGAGACCCAGTACTTC
>TRBJ2-7|.|TRBV10-3|.
CAISEPGLPRGSYEQYF
TGTGCCATCAGTGAGCCGGGACTTCCGAGGGGCTCCTACGAGCAGTACTTC
>TRBJ2-7|.|TRBV18|.
CASSPWASVSSYEQYF
TGTGCCAGCTCACCATGGGCTAGCGTTAGCTCCTACGAGCAGTACTTC
>TRBJ2-3|.|TRBV7-9|.
CASSSPRVTDTQYF
TGTGCCAGCAGCTCACCGAGGGTCACAGATACGCAGTATTTT
>TRBJ1-3|.|TRBV30|.
CAWTGKDTIYF
TGTGCCTGGACAGGAAAGGACACCATATATTTT
>TRBJ1-2|.|TRBV19|.
CASSEKVRGYGYTF
TGTGCCAGTAGTGAAAAGGTTCGCGGCTATGGCTACACCTTC
>TRBJ2-2|.|TRBV30|.
CALKVCPGVAGSCFF
.
>TRBJ1-2|TRBD1|TRBV27|few
CASSLGTGGRNTF
TGTGCCAGCAGTCTCGGGACAGGGGGCAGGAACACCTTC
>TRBJ2-5|.|TRBV5-1|few
CASSWTVLVQETQYF
TGCGCCAGCAGCTGGACAGTCCTAGTCCAAGAGACCCAGTACTTC
>TRBJ2-7|TRBD1|TRBV6-5|few
CASSYSLGQGFYEQYF
TGTGCCAGCAGTTACTCGTTGGGACAGGGGTTCTACGAGCAGTACTTC
>TRBJ2-1|TRBD2|TRBV11-1|few
CASGREGVGNEQFF
TGTGCCTCCGGGCGGGAGGGGGTTGGGAATGAGCAGTTCTTC
>TRBJ2-7|TRBD1|TRBV27|few
CATRQGEYEQYF
TGTGCCACCCGACAGGGCGAGTACGAGCAGTACTTC